This T cell receptor (beta chain) was sequenced in a study of T-cell memory formation after mild COVID-19. Constant-segment primers served in 5'RACE that generated TCR alpha and TCR beta cDNA libraries bearing sample barcodes and UMIs. TCRdb called the 5' RACE reads again in MiXCR, with one record for every CDR3 protein. The sample records roughly 450,000 distinct CDR3 sequences, roughly 20% being singletons. The origin of this receptor is an adult woman who had mild COVID-19 (a few samples of this study predate the infection). Cell type and time point are not known. Sequencing input: PBMCs or a T cell subset sorted from them (not recorded which).

DNA of the CDR3: TGTGCCAGCAGCCTGCTTGGGCGGGGGGCCCCCTACAATGAGCAGTTCTTC. It yields the protein CASSLLGRGAPYNEQFF. V is TRBV3-1 and J is TRBJ2-1, with 8 bases matching TRBD2. CDR1 LGHDT and CDR2 YNNKEL come from the germline V gene (reference sequence). The CDR3 extends over 17 amino acids. J lost 2 bases, V lost 4 bases, and 10 bases had no gene match.